Below, 20 T cell receptor beta chains from the same sample are listed, as sequenced in a study. TCRdb recomputed calls from the 5' RACE reads with MiXCR, one row per CDR3 protein. Of fewer than 8,500 distinct CDR3 sequences detected, 68% appear once; the ten largest clones hold approximately 4.5%. Specimen: tumor-infiltrating naive CD4+ T cells sorted from the breast tumor. As to subset: naive CD4+ T cells, CD4+CD45RA+CD25-. These receptors originate from a female donor with breast cancer.

J is TRBJ2-5 and V is TRBV11-3; unclear D gene. The CDR3 consists of 12 residues. Germline CDR1 reads SGHNT; CDR2 reads YENEEA. V was clipped by 5 bases and J by 7 bases, with 11 bases between them. CDR3: CASSGLAGTQYF. As DNA, the CDR3 is TGTGCCAGCAGCGGATTGGCTGGGACCCAGTACTTC.

CDR3 sequence (DNA): TGCGCCAGCAGCCCCCATGGGACAGGGGAAAGTGGCTACACCTTC. The encoded protein is CASSPHGTGESGYTF. This chain uses TRBV5-1 with TRBJ1-2, with TRBD1 matching 10 bases. V shed 4 bases, J shed 7 bases, and the junction held 10 bases outside the gene matches. In germline, CDR1 is SGHRS, CDR2 YFSETQ. The CDR3 contains 15 residues.

This clonotype was recorded only once. The rearrangement joins TRBV20-1 to TRBJ1-5, with D hard to call. This CDR3 is 15 amino acids long. Trimming stripped 1 base from V and 4 bases from J, with 14 bases between. In germline, CDR1 is DFQATT, CDR2 SNEGSKA (reference sequence). The CDR3 sequence: CSARAAKGWNQPQHF. DNA for the CDR3: TGCAGTGCTAGAGCCGCCAAAGGCTGGAATCAGCCCCAGCATTTT.

A remark on this clonotype: This CDR3 is missing its conserved last phenylalanine or tryptophan, likely due to a read error. The genes are TRBV7-2 and TRBJ1-1, with unresolved D. V was shortened by 0 bases and J by 1 base, with 3 bases between the two germline ends. Germline CDR1 SGHTA, CDR2 FQGNSA. CDR3 length: 13 residues. CDR3 DNA sequence: TGTGCCAGCAGCTTAGCAGAGAACACTGAAGCTTTCATT. As protein: CASSLAENTEAFI.

CDR3 residues: CASSRTPTSTDTQYF. CDR3 coding DNA: TGTGCCAGCAGTCGGACACCAACTAGCACAGATACGCAGTATTTT. This chain connects TRBV6-1 to TRBJ2-3; perhaps TRBD1 as D (5 bases). CDR3 size: 15 residues. Germline CDR1 reads MNHNS; CDR2 reads SASEGT. V lost 5 bases to trimming and J lost 0 bases, with 12 bases between them.

The chain links TRBV7-2 to TRBJ1-2; D uncertain. V lost 0 bases, J lost 2 bases, and 10 bases lay in between. This CDR3 has 15 residues. Germline lookup yields CDR1 SGHTA and CDR2 FQGNSA. In nucleotides, the CDR3 is TGTGCCAGCAGCTTAGCTCAGGCGAACAACTATGGCTACACCTTC. This gives the protein CASSLAQANNYGYTF.

The V and J genes are TRBV30 and TRBJ2-4; D unresolved. Trimming removed 1 base from V and 0 bases from J, with 13 bases in between. There are 16 residues in the CDR3. Germline V gene lookup returns CDR1 GTSNPN and CDR2 SVGIG (reference sequence). CDR3 in DNA: TGTGCCTGGAGTGACTTCCGGGCTGAAGCCAAAAACATTCAGTACTTC. Translated: CAWSDFRAEAKNIQYF. Variable domain in full (rest from reference TRBV30 and TRBJ2-4): SQTIHQWPATLVQPVGSPLSLECTVEGTSNPNLYWYRQAAGRGLQLLFYSVGIGQISSEVPQNLSASRPQDRQFILSSKKLLLSDSGFYLCAWSDFRAEAKNIQYFGAGTRLSVL.

This clonotype was found a few times. The chain carries TRBV5-1 and TRBJ2-5; a weak D match, TRBD2 (5 bases). Germline CDR1 reads SGHRS; CDR2 reads YFSETQ. The V end was cut by 0 bases, the J end by 11 bases, with 17 bases between. CDR3 length: 14 residues. CDR3 region: CASSLGLLAEEQYF. CDR3 bases: TGCGCCAGCAGCTTGGGGTTGTTGGCGGAGGAGCAGTACTTC.

The chain couples TRBV11-3 to TRBJ1-3, with D unclear. The V gene's germline CDR1 is SGHNT and CDR2 YENEEA. The germline V and J ends were trimmed by 5 bases and 5 bases, with 13 bases remaining between them. This CDR3 spans 14 amino acids. The CDR3 DNA reads TGTGCCAGCAGCGCAGACGGATATCGAAACACCATATATTTT. Amino acids: CASSADGYRNTIYF.

The chain employs TRBV20-1 and TRBJ2-3; D possibly corresponds to TRBD2 (5 bases). The CDR3 is 14 residues long. Germline V gene sequence: CDR1 DFQATT, CDR2 SNEGSKA (reference sequence). V was shortened by 6 bases and J by 4 bases, with 17 bases between the two germline ends. As DNA, the CDR3 is TGCAGTGCCTCCGAGTCGGGGTTTTCAGATACGCAGTATTTT. Encoded protein: CSASESGFSDTQYF.

This clonotype was seen more than once but under ten times. V gene TRBV12-3 or TRBV12-4 combines with J gene TRBJ2-7, with D perhaps matching TRBD2 (5 bases). V lost 8 bases to trimming and J lost 11 bases, with 16 bases between them. CDR3 size: 11 residues. The CDR3 loop is CASGELGQKYF. The CDR3 nucleotides are TGTGCCAGCGGTGAACTAGGCCAGAAGTACTTC.

The V call is TRBV4-1, the J call TRBJ1-4, with D perhaps TRBD1 (6 bases). The ends were cut back, 3 bases at V and 8 bases at J, with 16 bases in the middle. Germline CDR1 reads MGHRA; CDR2 reads YSYEKL. CDR3 size: 15 residues. For the CDR3, the DNA is TGCGCCAGCAGCCAGACAGGAGGTAATAACGAAAAACTGTTTTTT. It encodes CASSQTGGNNEKLFF.

The V call is TRBV5-1, the J call TRBJ2-2; D is perhaps TRBD1 (6 bases). Germline CDR1 and CDR2: SGHRS and YFSETQ. Trimming took 0 bases from V and 7 from J, leaving 13 bases between them. The CDR3 totals 15 residues. The CDR3 here is CASSLAAEGDGELFF. DNA for the CDR3: TGCGCCAGCAGCTTGGCCGCCGAGGGGGACGGGGAGCTGTTTTTT.

Points on this clonotype: A junction end diverges from the germline sequence, so it may reflect a read error. V is TRBV5-6 and J is TRBJ1-2; a weak D match, TRBD1 (5 bases). Germline-derived CDR1 and CDR2 are SGHDT and YYEEEE. This CDR3 is 14 amino acids long. The CDR3 DNA reads as TGTGCCAGCAGCCGGGACCTCCAAAACTATGCCTACACCTTC. Protein: CASSRDLQNYAYTF.

The chain joins TRBV18 to TRBJ1-4; D may be TRBD1 (5 bases). Between the trimmed V and J ends, which lost 4 bases and 5 bases, there was a span of 8 bases. This CDR3 has 13 residues. Germline CDR1 reads KGHSH; CDR2 reads LQKENI. CDR3 nucleotide sequence: TGTGCCAGCTCACGAGGGGAAAATGAAAAACTGTTTTTT. Translating gives CASSRGENEKLFF.

The table lists this clonotype with a few counts. The CDR3 DNA reads as TGTGCCAGCATCGAGGGCACTGGAAACACCATATATTTT. It codes for CASIEGTGNTIYF. This chain connects TRBV2 to TRBJ1-3; unclear D gene. With 7 bases removed from V and 2 bases from J, the gap between germline ends came to 9 bases. The CDR3 runs 13 residues. CDR1 SNHLY and CDR2 FYNNEI come from the germline V gene.

The gene calls are TRBV5-1 and TRBJ2-5, with TRBD1 matching 7 bases. Judging by the DNA end, TRBJ2-7 fits better; the J call may be wrong. The CDR3 is 14 residues long. The V gene's germline CDR1 is SGHRS and CDR2 YFSETQ. CDR3 nucleotide sequence: TGCGCCAGCAGCCCCTACCGGACAGGAGCCGAGCAGTACTTC. Translated: CASSPYRTGAEQYF.

The chain employs TRBV5-1 and TRBJ2-3; D not certain. Trimming pared 0 bases from V and 0 bases from J, leaving 14 bases between. The CDR3 has 17 residues. Germline loops: CDR1 SGHRS, CDR2 YFSETQ. The CDR3 DNA reads as TGCGCCAGCAGCTTGGTTGGCAGGCAATCTAGCACAGATACGCAGTATTTT. It codes for CASSLVGRQSSTDTQYF.

The chain carries TRBV6-5 and TRBJ2-5, with a tentative D call TRBD2 (5 bases). The CDR3 contains 15 residues. V was cut by 7 bases and J by 5 bases, with 20 bases left in between. CDR1 is MNHEY and CDR2 is SVGAGI in the germline V gene. CDR3 sequence: CASISSGVGEETQYF. CDR3 coding DNA: TGTGCCAGCATAAGCAGCGGAGTTGGGGAGGAGACCCAGTACTTC.

In nucleotides, the CDR3 is TGCAGTGCCCCCTGGGACGAAAGCTCCTACAATGAGCAGTTCTTC. This translates into CSAPWDESSYNEQFF. The chain is built from TRBV20-1 and TRBJ2-1; D is perhaps TRBD1 or TRBD2 (5 bases each). Trimming stripped 6 bases from V and 0 bases from J, with 15 bases between. The CDR3 extends over 15 amino acids. Germline CDR1 reads DFQATT; CDR2 reads SNEGSKA (reference sequence).